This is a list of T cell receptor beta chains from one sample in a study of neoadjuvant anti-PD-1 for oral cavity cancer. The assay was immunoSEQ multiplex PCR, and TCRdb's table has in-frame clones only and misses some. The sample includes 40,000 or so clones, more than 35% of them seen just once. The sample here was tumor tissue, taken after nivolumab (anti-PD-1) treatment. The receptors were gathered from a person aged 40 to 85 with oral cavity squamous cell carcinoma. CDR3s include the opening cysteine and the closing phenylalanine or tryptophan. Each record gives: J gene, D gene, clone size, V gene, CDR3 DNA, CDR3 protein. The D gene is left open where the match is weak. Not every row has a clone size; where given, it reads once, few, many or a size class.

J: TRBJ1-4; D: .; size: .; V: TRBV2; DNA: TGTGCCAGCAGAGGTGGACTCAAAGCAAGGCAAAAACTGTTTTTT; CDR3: CASRGGLKARQKLFF
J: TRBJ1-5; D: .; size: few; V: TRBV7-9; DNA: TGTGCCAGCAGCTCCCAGGCGGAGGGCGCAGACCAGCATTTT; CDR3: CASSSQAEGADQHF
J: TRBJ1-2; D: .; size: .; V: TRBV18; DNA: TGTGCCAGCTCACCACTTGAGGGTCCTGGCTCTAATAGCTACACCTTC; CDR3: CASSPLEGPGSNSYTF
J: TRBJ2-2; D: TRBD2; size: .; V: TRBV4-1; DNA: TGCGCCAGCAGCCAAGCCTCTACCCGGGCTAGCGGGAGGAGGCGGGAGCTGTTTTTT; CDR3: CASSQASTRASGRRRELFF
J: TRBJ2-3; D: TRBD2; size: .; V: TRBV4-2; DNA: TGTGCCAGCAGCCAAGATCGGGGGTGGAGAGCGGGGCGCACAGATACGCAGTATTTT; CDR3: CASSQDRGWRAGRTDTQYF
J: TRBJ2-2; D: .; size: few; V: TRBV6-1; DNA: TGTGCCAGCAGTGCTCTCCGTCCCGGGGAGCTGTTTTTT; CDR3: CASSALRPGELFF
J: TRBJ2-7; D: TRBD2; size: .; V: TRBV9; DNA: TGTGCCAGCAGCGTAGGGAGAGCGGGAGGCCACAACGAGCAGTACTTC; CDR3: CASSVGRAGGHNEQYF
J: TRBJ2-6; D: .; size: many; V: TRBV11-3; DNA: TGTGCCAGCAGCTTAGGGGACTCTGGGGCCAACGTCCTGACTTTC; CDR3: CASSLGDSGANVLTF
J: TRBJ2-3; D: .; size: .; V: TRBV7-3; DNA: TGTGCCAGCAGCTTACGACGGCGGGCAACCCACACAGATACGCAGTATTTT; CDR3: CASSLRRRATHTDTQYF
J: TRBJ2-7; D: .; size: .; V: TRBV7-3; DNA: TGTGCCAGCAGCTCCGGGTTAGGCACCTCGGACGAGCAGTACTTC; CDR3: CASSSGLGTSDEQYF
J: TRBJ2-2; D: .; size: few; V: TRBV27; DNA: TGTGCCAGCAGATCCTCGGATTTAAACACCGGGGAGCTGTTTTTT; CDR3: CASRSSDLNTGELFF
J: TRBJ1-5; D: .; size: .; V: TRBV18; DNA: TGTGCCAGCTCACCAAGCGCAACAGGGATTAGCAATCAGCCCCAGCATTTT; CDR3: CASSPSATGISNQPQHF
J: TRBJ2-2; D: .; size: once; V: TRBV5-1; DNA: TGCGCCAGCCGCCTTGGGGCCGAGGGCACCGGGGAGCTGTTTTTT; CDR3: CASRLGAEGTGELFF
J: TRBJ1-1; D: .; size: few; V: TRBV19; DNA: TGTGCCAGTAAGGGGGAAATCTCTGAAGCTTTCTTT; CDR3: CASKGEISEAFF
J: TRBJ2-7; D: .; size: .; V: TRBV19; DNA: TGTGCCAGTAGTACACAGGGCCACGAGCAGTACTTC; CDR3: CASSTQGHEQYF